The sequence of this T cell receptor (beta chain) was determined in a study of persistence of HIV-infected CD4 T cells. Study context: A median of around 8 years of suppressive ART preceded sampling.

The junction had 13 bases not matched to a gene; V was cut back by 3 bases and J by 4 bases. Germline CDR1 reads SEHNR; CDR2 reads FQNEAQ (reference sequence). This CDR3 has 18 residues. This was the immunoSEQ version 4 assay in survey mode. Assay: immunoSEQ multiplex PCR; the TCRdb copy retains only in-frame clones and omits some. Here the sample spans tens of thousands of clones, 80% to 90% being singletons. Study results and caveats: Within sorted populations, more oligoclonal TCRs accompanied more oligoclonal proviruses.

Cells were stimulated nonspecifically with anti-CD3/anti-CD28 magnetic beads. Responding CD4+ T cells were sorted by upregulation of both CD40 ligand and CD69. Donors had undetectable plasma HIV-1 RNA, under 50 copies/mL, for 4+ years. For this clone: What it binds is not known.

The source is an adult man with HIV who was CMV-seropositive. Sequences were derived from CD4+ T cells sorted from PBMCs after roughly 18-hour stimulation, sampled from a patient who received antiretroviral therapy. V usage is TRBV7-9 and J usage is TRBJ2-3, with 10 bases aligning to TRBD2. DNA of the CDR3: TGTGCCAGCAGCTTGAAATACAGACTAGCGGGCGAGTCAGATACGCAGTATTTT. Translated: CASSLKYRLAGESDTQYF.